Following are 10 T cell receptor beta chains from one sample sequenced in a study of shared clonotypes between healthy human individuals. The method was immunoSEQ multiplex PCR; TCRdb's version includes in-frame clones alone and lacks a portion of them. The table includes about 1.1 million clones, roughly 80% detected once. The specimen was memory CD4+ T cells from PBMCs. The subset: CD45RA-negative fraction. The receptors here all came from a man between 18 and 29 years old in good health. Some clones in this sample may be carry-over from other donors' samples.

The chain is built from TRBV4-1 and TRBJ1-2; D is unresolved. The CDR3 loop spans 13 amino acids. The V and J ends lost 4 bases and 8 bases respectively, with 14 bases between them. CDR1 is MGHRA, CDR2 YSYEKL, per germline. CDR3 amino acids: CASSPTRWEGYTF. The CDR3 region has the DNA TGCGCCAGCAGCCCCACCCGCTGGGAAGGCTACACCTTC.

V usage is TRBV29-1 and J usage is TRBJ2-6, with D possibly called TRBD1 or TRBD2 (5 bases each). V gave up 6 bases and J gave up 1 base, with 13 bases separating them. The CDR3 is made up of 15 amino acids. Germline CDR1 is SQVTM and CDR2 is ANQGSEA. CDR3 in amino acids: CSVRDPPSGANVLTF. The CDR3 nucleotides are TGCAGCGTCCGGGACCCCCCGTCTGGGGCCAACGTCCTGACTTTC. Full variable domain (remainder filled in from reference TRBV29-1 and TRBJ2-6): SAVISQKPSRDICQRGTSLTIQCQVDSQVTMMFWYRQQPGQSLTLIATANQGSEATYESGFVIDKFPISRPNLTFSTLTVSNMSPEDSSIYLCSVRDPPSGANVLTFGAGSRLTVL.

This clone was detected only once. The chain uses TRBV28 and TRBJ1-2; the D is unclear. The CDR3 loop spans 14 amino acids. V lost 7 bases, J lost 4 bases, and 16 bases lay in between. Germline loops: CDR1 MDHEN, CDR2 SYDVKM. This chain's CDR3 is CASIPFAGIYGYTF. Here the CDR3 DNA reads TGTGCCAGCATCCCCTTCGCGGGGATCTATGGCTACACCTTC.

This clone was recorded once. J is TRBJ2-7 and V is TRBV5-1; possible D gene TRBD1, 6 bases. V lost 4 bases and J 0 bases, leaving 11 bases between the germline ends. CDR1 and CDR2 (germline): SGHRS, YFSETQ. The CDR3 totals 14 residues. The CDR3 spells CASSGLGGSYEQYF. CDR3 nucleotide sequence: TGCGCCAGCAGCGGCCTAGGGGGCTCCTACGAGCAGTACTTC.

V and J are TRBV19 and TRBJ1-3; D may be TRBD1 (5 bases). The V end was cut by 6 bases, the J end by 4 bases, with 10 bases between. The CDR3 is made up of 13 amino acids. CDR1 is LNHDA and CDR2 is SQIVND in the germline V gene (reference sequence). In DNA form, the CDR3 reads TGTGCCAGTAGCGGGGCCCTCGGAAACACCATATATTTT. Translating it yields CASSGALGNTIYF.

This chain connects TRBV19 to TRBJ1-5, with a weak D call TRBD1 (5 bases). V was pared by 5 bases and J by 5 bases, with 10 bases between. Germline loops: CDR1 LNHDA, CDR2 SQIVND (reference sequence). CDR3 length: 13 amino acids. Here the CDR3 reads CASSGDSDQPQHF. Here the CDR3 DNA reads TGTGCCAGTAGTGGTGACAGTGATCAGCCCCAGCATTTT.

The chain employs TRBV21-1 and TRBJ2-7; the listed D gene, TRBD1, was not tested against the DNA. TRBV21-1 is deemed a pseudogene. This CDR3 contains 19 residues. The CDR3 region is CASSSTTPTGPPRSYEQYF. The CDR3 coding sequence is TGTGCCAGCAGTTCAACTACCCCGACAGGGCCCCCGCGGTCCTACGAGCAGTACTTC.

This chain connects TRBV29-1 to TRBJ2-1, with 9 positions matching TRBD2. Germline V CDR1 and CDR2: SQVTM, ANQGSEA. V lost 5 bases and J lost 10; bases outside the gene matches: 15. This CDR3 spans 15 amino acids. CDR3 residues: CSVKLQLAGRGEQFF. CDR3 in DNA: TGCAGCGTTAAGTTACAACTAGCGGGTCGGGGAGAGCAGTTCTTC.

V usage is TRBV19 and J usage is TRBJ2-3; D ambiguous. Germline V CDR1 and CDR2: LNHDA, SQIVND (reference sequence). V was pared by 3 bases and J by 2 bases, with 15 bases between. CDR3 length equals 16 residues. The DNA for the CDR3 is TGTGCCAGTAGTATTGATGGCGGCTTTAACACAGATACGCAGTATTTT. The encoded protein is CASSIDGGFNTDTQYF.

The chain is built from TRBV7-2 and TRBJ1-1; 8 nucleotides align to TRBD1. V was clipped by 6 bases and J by 7 bases; unmatched bases: 4. This CDR3 is 12 amino acids long. Germline V gene sequence: CDR1 SGHTA, CDR2 FQGNSA. Here the CDR3 reads CASSYRGVEAFF. In DNA form, the CDR3 reads TGTGCCAGCAGTTACAGGGGGGTTGAAGCTTTCTTT.